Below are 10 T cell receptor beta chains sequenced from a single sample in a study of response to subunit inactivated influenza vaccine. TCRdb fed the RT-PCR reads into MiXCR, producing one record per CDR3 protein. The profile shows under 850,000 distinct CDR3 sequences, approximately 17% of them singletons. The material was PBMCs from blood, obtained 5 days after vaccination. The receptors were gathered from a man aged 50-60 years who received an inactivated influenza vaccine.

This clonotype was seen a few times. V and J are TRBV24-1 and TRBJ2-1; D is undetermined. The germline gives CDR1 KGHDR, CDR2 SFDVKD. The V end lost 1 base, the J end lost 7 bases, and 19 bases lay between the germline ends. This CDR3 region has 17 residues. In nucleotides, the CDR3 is TGTGCCACCAGTGATTTCTCAGCGCGAAGGGATAGGAATGAGCAGTTCTTC. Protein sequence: CATSDFSARRDRNEQFF.

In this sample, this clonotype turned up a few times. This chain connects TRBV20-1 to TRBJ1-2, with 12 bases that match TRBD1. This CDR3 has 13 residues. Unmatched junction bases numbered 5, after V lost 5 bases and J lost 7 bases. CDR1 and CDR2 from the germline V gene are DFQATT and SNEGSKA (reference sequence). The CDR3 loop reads CSAWGQGAGGYTF. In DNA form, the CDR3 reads TGCAGTGCTTGGGGACAGGGGGCGGGTGGCTACACCTTC.

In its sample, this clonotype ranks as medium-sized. CDR3 nucleotide sequence: TGCAGCGTTGGGGGCTTTCGGACCGAGCAGTACTTC. Its translation is CSVGGFRTEQYF. V and J are TRBV29-1 and TRBJ2-7; D possibly corresponds to TRBD1 (5 bases). Trimming took 4 bases from V and 6 from J, leaving 13 bases between them. Germline CDR1 SQVTM, CDR2 ANQGSEA. The CDR3 sequence is 12 residues long.

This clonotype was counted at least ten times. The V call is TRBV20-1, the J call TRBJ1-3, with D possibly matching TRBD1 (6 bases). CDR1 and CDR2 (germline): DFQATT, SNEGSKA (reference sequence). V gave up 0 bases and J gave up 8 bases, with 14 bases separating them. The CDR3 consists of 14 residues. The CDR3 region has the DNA TGCAGTGCTAGAGATCCGCGGAGGGGGGACACCATATATTTT. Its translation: CSARDPRRGDTIYF.

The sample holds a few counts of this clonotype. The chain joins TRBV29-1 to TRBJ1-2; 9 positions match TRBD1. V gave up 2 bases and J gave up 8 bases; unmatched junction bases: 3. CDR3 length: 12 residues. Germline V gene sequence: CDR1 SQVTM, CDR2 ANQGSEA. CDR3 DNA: TGCAGCGTTGAAACAGGGGGCGCAGGCTACACCTTC. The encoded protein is CSVETGGAGYTF.

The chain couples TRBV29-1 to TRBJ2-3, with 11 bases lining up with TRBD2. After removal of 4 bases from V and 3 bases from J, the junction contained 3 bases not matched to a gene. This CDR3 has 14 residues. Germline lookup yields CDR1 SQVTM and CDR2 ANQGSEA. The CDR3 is CSVGTSGRTDTQYF. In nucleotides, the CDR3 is TGCAGCGTTGGTACTAGCGGGAGAACAGATACGCAGTATTTT.

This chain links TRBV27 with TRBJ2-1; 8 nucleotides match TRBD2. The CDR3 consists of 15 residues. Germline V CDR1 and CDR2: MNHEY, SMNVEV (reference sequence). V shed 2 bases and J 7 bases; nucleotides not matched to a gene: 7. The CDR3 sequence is CASSLNGGAINEQFF. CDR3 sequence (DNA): TGTGCCAGCAGTTTAAACGGGGGGGCCATTAATGAGCAGTTCTTC.

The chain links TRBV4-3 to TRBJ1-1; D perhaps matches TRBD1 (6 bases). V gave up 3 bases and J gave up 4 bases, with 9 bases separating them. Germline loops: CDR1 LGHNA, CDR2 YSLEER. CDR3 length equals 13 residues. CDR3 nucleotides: TGCGCCAGCAGCCATACAGGGCCCACTGAAGCTTTCTTT. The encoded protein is CASSHTGPTEAFF.

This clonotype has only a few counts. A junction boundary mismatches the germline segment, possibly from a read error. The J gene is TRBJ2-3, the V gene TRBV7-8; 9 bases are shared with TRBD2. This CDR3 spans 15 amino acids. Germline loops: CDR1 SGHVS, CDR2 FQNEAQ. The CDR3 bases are TGTGCCAGCAGCCTAGCGGGAACCACTACAGATACGCAGTATTTT. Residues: CASSLAGTTTDTQYF.

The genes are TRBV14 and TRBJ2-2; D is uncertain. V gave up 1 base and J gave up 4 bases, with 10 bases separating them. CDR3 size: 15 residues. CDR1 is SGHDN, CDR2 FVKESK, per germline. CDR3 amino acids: CASSQGETATGELFF. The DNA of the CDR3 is TGTGCCAGCAGCCAAGGCGAAACGGCCACCGGGGAGCTGTTTTTT.